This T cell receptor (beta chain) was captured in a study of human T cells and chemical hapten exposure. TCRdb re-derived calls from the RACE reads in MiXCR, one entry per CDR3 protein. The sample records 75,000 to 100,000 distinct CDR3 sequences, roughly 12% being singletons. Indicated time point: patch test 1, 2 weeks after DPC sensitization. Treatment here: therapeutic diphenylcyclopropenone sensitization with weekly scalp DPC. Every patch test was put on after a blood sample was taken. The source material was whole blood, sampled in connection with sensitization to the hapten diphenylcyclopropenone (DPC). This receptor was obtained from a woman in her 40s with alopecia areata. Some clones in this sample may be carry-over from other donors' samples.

CDR3: CASSSSDWTSGSSDTQYF. The CDR3 coding sequence is TGTGCCAGCAGTTCATCCGACTGGACTAGCGGGAGTTCAGATACGCAGTATTTT. This chain connects TRBV28 to TRBJ2-3; 13 nucleotides line up with TRBD2. This CDR3 spans 18 amino acids. The germline V gene has CDR1 MDHEN and CDR2 SYDVKM. V dropped 4 bases and J dropped 4; count of bases not matched to a gene: 11.